The present T cell receptor beta chain was sequenced within a study of radiotherapy plus CTLA-4 blockade in lung cancer. Only in-frame clones appear in the TCRdb table, and some are missing; sequencing was by immunoSEQ multiplex PCR. The table records 20,000 or so clones, about 82% of them present only once. V lost 4 bases to trimming and J lost 5 bases, with 11 bases between them. The V gene's germline CDR1 is MNHNS and CDR2 SASEGT. There are 13 residues in the CDR3. The V gene is TRBV6-1, the J gene TRBJ1-1, with D unclear. The receptor's source is a human donor with non-small cell lung cancer whose response to radiotherapy plus ipilimumab could not be evaluated. Sequenced material: peripheral blood, taken from a patient treated with radiotherapy plus ipilimumab. CDR3 nucleotide sequence: TGTGCCAGCAGTGGGCAGACTGGGACTGAAGCTTTCTTT. Translating it yields CASSGQTGTEAFF.